One TCR beta chain is described in this entry. This clonotype occurred many times. This receptor's antigen is unknown. No qualities accompany the bases; no much larger clone lies one base away. A distance of 17 bases separates the germline ends of V and J, which lose 2 bases and 0 bases respectively. From a lookup of the germline V gene, CDR1 and CDR2 are MNHEY and SVGAGI. Its CDR3 holds 17 amino acids, cysteine through phenylalanine. Kept here is only the CDR3 DNA, which spans 51 bases and is read in frame from base 1. The library was built by means of multiplex PCR. Sequenced on an Illumina HiSeq 4000. To build TCR beta libraries, CDR3 regions were amplified by Arm-PCR using iRepertoire HTBI primers. Gel purification was performed on PCR products prior to sequencing. The paper's processing steps were these. A total of around 59 TRBV and 14 TRBJ segments were identified across samples and were used for gene usage analysis of CDR3 amino acid clonotypes. COPE and FqMerger were used to merge filtered high-quality paired reads into contigs. BLAST was used to align contigs to the IMGT TRBV, TRBD and TRBJ reference genes, and CDR3 was defined following IMGT. Highly expanded clones were defined as clonotypes with a frequency above 0.1%. Shannon entropy served as the measure of repertoire diversity, while the Gini coefficient captured V-J evenness. Clonotypes shared by more than one individual were considered public. TCRdb cleaned the public reads at Q25 with fastp, built clones with MiXCR and kept in-frame beta chains. Entries that share a CDR3 protein sequence are merged under the most common genes and DNA. The authors' filters were not applied to this entry. The sample contains roughly 500,000 distinct CDR3 sequences, around an eighth of them found a single time. Roughly 9.7% of the sample comes from the top ten.

These data are taken from a study of regulatory T cells in long-lasting Graves disease (dated by TCRdb to about 2021). A note on the overall study: Antithyroid drugs had been taken for less than 3 months by newly diagnosed Graves' disease patients. TCR sequencing covered around 13 persistent and 20 or so newly diagnosed Graves' disease patients, around 35 samples in total. Patients with persistent Graves' disease were compared with patients with newly diagnosed Graves' disease using TCR sequencing and RNA sequencing of peripheral blood. The study took place in China and was registered as a clinical trial.

General conclusions and limits of the study: Peripheral blood alone was examined, since thyroid tissue, which constituted the primary lesion, could not be accessed. The small sample size was acknowledged by the authors as a limitation that may reduce accuracy. Persistent Graves' disease patients showed lower TCR Shannon entropy and fewer highly expanded clones than newly diagnosed patients, suggesting clonal expansion. A larger number of public clonotypes was shared among persistent patients (fewer than 3,000) than among newly diagnosed patients (approximately 1,000). Preferential use of TRBV28, TRBJ1-2 and TRBJ2-5 was observed in persistent disease, whereas TRBV20-1 and TRBJ2-1 were favored in newly diagnosed disease. Only the TCR beta chain was sequenced and analyzed.

Sample time point, as interpreted from the label and publication: newly diagnosed GD, antithyroid drugs for less than 3 months. For both TCR sequencing and RNA sequencing, RNA was extracted from PBMCs in TRIzol. The diagnosis of Graves' disease was made according to American Thyroid Association guidelines. Patients were recruited from an endocrinology department in Xi'an, China. From each patient, about 9.7 milliliters of peripheral blood was collected into an EDTA anticoagulant tube. PBMCs were isolated by Ficoll Paque Plus density gradient separation without further T cell sorting. An Agilent 2100 Bioanalyzer and agarose gel were used to check RNA quality, while a NanoDrop 2000 measured RNA concentration. These same records also appear under a second study, on T cells in Graves' hyperthyroidism and ophthalmopathy. Reported in the second study: A patient counted as having stable Graves' hyperthyroidism if no progression to ophthalmopathy occurred over 18 months of follow-up. Hyperthyroidism patients were newly diagnosed, with disease duration under 2 months, and aged 18 to 65 years. Patients with uncontrolled infections, other autoimmune diseases, pregnancy or lactation were excluded. Diagnoses relied on clinical symptoms, serum thyroxine and TRAb, thyroid ultrasound and orbital computed tomography. The TCR CDR3 was subjected to a first round of RT-PCR using the HTBI primer set and the Qiagen OneStep RT-PCR kit. Most expanded thyroid clonotypes (frequency above 0.001) were also detected in blood, suggesting blood repertoires may reflect thyroid immune responses. A 13 V-J signature model separated ophthalmopathy from stable hyperthyroidism, with nearly 90% sensitivity and roughly 81% specificity in cross-validation and 80%/75% in testing. During validation, the model predicted progression to ophthalmopathy a median of about 5.9 months ahead of onset, with around 71% sensitivity and 72% to 85% specificity. A discovery cohort of about a hundred patients, about 44 with Graves' ophthalmopathy and about 58 with stable Graves' hyperthyroidism, was used to find distinguishing TCR V-J signatures. Prospective prediction of ophthalmopathy was tested in an independent validation cohort consisting of 18 hyperthyroidism patients and around 16 patients who later progressed to ophthalmopathy. The 95 to 100 discovery patients were randomly divided into training and test sets at a 7:3 ratio. The study also compared thyroid tissue and blood T-cell repertoires from a handful of Graves' hyperthyroidism patients. After sampling, hyperthyroidism patients received methimazole starting at 30 mg daily, and ophthalmopathy patients received high-dose intravenous methylprednisolone. Libraries were constructed in a second round of multiplex PCR, after which size selection and purification were carried out. The libraries were sequenced on an Illumina HiSeq2000 using paired-end 100 bp reads. SOAPnuke was used to process the raw data, throwing out any read that contained adapters or uncalled bases, had a mean Phred below 15, or lacked an exact constant-primer or identifier match. High-quality paired reads were merged using COPE v1.2.5, and each unique nucleotide sequence was defined as a clonotype. MiTCR v1.1 was used to align the clonotypes against IMGT TRBV, TRBD and TRBJ reference segments. Analysis was restricted to V-J combinations with a frequency above 0.0001, which covered just over 98% of repertoires. The TCS score was defined as the ratio of F50 (clonal expansion) to E x V (chaos), calculated using BLOSUM62-based TCRdist between CDR3 peptides within each V-J. Welch's t-statistics and random forest reduced 500 to 550 V-J features to about 13, which were used in a naive Bayes classifier (R e1071). No statistical method was used to set the sample size in advance, and investigators knew the group allocation. The paper describes TCR Vbeta CDR3 sequencing of roughly 130 peripheral blood samples, made up of 43 ophthalmopathy patients, over 70 hyperthyroidism patients and approximately 17 progressor patients.

The rearrangement combines TRBV6-5 with TRBJ2-7; TRBD1 is possibly the D segment (5 matching bases). This TCR came from a young man with Graves disease. Donor details come from another sample of the same person, matched by shared clones. Sequenced material: peripheral blood mononuclear cells (PBMCs), taken at new diagnosis, from a patient treated with antithyroid drugs. The CDR3 protein is CASSYISQDTFSYEQYF. The DNA sequence is as follows: TGTGCCAGCAGTTACATCTCTCAGGACACGTTCTCCTACGAGCAGTACTTC.